The 2 T cell receptor beta chains presented below share a single source sample, sequenced in a study of cytomegalovirus exposure and HLA in healthy donors. Only in-frame clones appear in the TCRdb table, and some are missing; sequencing was by immunoSEQ multiplex PCR. The table includes about 240,000 clones, more than 75% detected once. The sequencing input was PBMCs. Every receptor here comes from a woman between 25 and 40 years old in good health and CMV-seropositive.

This chain joins TRBV7-6 and TRBJ2-2; D perhaps matches TRBD2 (6 bases). Trimming pared 8 bases from V and 1 base from J, leaving 8 bases between. This CDR3 has 13 residues. Germline V gives CDR1 SGHVS, CDR2 FNYEAQ. The CDR3 is CASGRMNTGELFF. In DNA, the CDR3 is TGTGCCAGCGGGAGGATGAACACCGGGGAGCTGTTTTTT.

The gene calls are TRBV10-3 and TRBJ2-7; the match to TRBD2 covers 7 bases. This CDR3 is 15 amino acids long. After removal of 0 bases from V and 5 bases from J, the junction contained 7 bases not matched to a gene. Germline CDR1 is ENHRY and CDR2 is SYGVKD. CDR3 DNA: TGTGCCATCAGTGAGTCGATCTGGCGGGAGAACGAGCAGTACTTC. This translates into CAISESIWRENEQYF.